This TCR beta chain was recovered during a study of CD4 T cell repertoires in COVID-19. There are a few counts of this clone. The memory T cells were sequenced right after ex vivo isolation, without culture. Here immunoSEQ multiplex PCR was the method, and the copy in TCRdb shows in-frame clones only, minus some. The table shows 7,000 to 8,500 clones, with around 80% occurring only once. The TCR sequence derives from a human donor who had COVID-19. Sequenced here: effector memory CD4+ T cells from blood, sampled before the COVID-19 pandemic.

This chain's CDR3 is CASSQEAGGHTEAFF. The CDR3 DNA reads as TGTGCCAGCAGCCAAGAGGCAGGGGGCCACACTGAAGCTTTCTTT. This chain links TRBV4-2 with TRBJ1-1; 8 bases align to TRBD1. Germline-derived CDR1 and CDR2 are LGHNA and YNFKEQ. The CDR3 loop spans 15 amino acids. Trimming at V came to 0 bases and at J to 3 bases, leaving 3 bases not matched to a gene.